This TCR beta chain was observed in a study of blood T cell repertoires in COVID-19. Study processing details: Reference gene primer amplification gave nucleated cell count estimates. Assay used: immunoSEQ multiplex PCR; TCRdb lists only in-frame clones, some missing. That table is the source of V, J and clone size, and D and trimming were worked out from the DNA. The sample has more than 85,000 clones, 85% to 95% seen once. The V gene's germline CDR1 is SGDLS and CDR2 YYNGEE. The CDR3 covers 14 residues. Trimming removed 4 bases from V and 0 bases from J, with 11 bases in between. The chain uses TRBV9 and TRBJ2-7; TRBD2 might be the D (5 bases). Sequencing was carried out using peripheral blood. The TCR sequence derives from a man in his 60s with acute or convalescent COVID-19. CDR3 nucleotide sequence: TGTGCCAGCAGCCCCAGCGGCAACTCCTACGAGCAGTACTTC. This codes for CASSPSGNSYEQYF.